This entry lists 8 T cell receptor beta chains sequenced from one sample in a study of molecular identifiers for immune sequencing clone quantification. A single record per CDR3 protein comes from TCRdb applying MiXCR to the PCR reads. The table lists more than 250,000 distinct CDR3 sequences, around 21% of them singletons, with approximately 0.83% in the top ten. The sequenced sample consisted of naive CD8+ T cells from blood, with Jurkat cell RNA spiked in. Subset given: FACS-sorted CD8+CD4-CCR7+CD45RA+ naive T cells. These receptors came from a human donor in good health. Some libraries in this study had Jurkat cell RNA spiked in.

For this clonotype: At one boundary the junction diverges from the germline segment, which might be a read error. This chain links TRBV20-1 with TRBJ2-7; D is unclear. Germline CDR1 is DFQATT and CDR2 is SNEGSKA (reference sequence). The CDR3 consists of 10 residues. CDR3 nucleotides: TGCAGTACGGTATTGTACGAGCGGTACTTC. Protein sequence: CSTVLYERYF.

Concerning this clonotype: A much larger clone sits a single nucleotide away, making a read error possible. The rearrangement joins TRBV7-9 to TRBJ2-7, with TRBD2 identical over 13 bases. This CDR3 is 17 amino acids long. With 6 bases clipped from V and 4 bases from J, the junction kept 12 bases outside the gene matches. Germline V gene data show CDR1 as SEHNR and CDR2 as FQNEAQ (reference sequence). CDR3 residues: CASRDTRTSGGQYEQYF. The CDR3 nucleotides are TGTGCCAGCAGAGACACAAGGACTAGCGGGGGACAATACGAGCAGTACTTC.

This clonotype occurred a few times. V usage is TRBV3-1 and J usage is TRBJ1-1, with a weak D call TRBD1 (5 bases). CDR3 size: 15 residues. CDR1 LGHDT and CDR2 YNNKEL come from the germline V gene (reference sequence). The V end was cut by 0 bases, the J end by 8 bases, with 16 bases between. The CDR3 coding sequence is TGTGCCAGCAGCCAAGATCGGATGGGGCAATCGGAAGCTTTCTTT. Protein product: CASSQDRMGQSEAFF.

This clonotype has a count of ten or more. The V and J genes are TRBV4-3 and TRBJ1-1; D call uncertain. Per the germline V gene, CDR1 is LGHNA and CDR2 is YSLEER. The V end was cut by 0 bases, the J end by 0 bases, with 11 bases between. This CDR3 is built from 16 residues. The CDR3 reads CASSQDSGRMNTEAFF. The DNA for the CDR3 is TGCGCCAGCAGCCAAGACAGCGGCAGAATGAACACTGAAGCTTTCTTT.

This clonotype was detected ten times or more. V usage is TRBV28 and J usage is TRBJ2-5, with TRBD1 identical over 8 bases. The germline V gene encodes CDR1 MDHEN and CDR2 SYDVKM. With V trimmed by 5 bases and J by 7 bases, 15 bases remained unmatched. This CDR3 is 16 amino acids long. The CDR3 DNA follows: TGTGCCAGCAGTCGGCTGGGATCCAGGGGGCTCGGGACCCAGTACTTC. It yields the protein CASSRLGSRGLGTQYF.

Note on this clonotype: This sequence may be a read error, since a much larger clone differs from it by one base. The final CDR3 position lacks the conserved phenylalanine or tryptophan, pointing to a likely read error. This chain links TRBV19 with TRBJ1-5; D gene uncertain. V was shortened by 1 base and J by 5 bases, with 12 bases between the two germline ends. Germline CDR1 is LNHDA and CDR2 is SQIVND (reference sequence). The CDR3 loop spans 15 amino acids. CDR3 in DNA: TGTGCCAGTAGTATAGTCTCGGGCGGATATCAGCCCCAGCATTTG. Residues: CASSIVSGGYQPQHL.

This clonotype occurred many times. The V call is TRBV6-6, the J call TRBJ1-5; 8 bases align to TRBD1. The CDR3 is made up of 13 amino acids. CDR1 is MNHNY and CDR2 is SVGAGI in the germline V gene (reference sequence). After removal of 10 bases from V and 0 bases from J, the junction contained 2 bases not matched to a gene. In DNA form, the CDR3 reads TGTGCCAACCAGGGGGCTAGCAATCAGCCCCAGCATTTT. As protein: CANQGASNQPQHF.

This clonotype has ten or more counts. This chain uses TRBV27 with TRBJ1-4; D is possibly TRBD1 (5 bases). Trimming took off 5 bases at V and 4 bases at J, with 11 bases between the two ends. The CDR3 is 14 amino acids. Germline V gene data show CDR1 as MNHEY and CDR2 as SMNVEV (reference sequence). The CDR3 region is CASSPGTDNEKLFF. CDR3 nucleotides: TGTGCCAGCAGTCCCGGGACGGATAATGAAAAACTGTTTTTT.